This T cell receptor beta chain was observed in a study of blood T cell repertoires in COVID-19. Study summary: Sites across the United States, Italy and Spain contributed samples from acute and convalescent COVID-19. Sources were T cells, B-cell-depleted T cells, or PBMCs; the material itself was cDNA or gDNA.

The authors' processing: Amplification from reference gene primers served as the basis for estimated nucleated cell counts. The table came from immunoSEQ multiplex PCR; TCRdb's copy has only in-frame clones and leaves some out. The V and J calls and clone size were taken over from that table, and D and trimming were inferred from the DNA. The data hold a few hundred thousand clones, with 85% to 90% observed a single time. Losses at the gene ends were 4 bases for V and 2 bases for J; bases not matched to a gene: 5. This CDR3 contains 15 residues. Germline CDR1 SGHRS, CDR2 YFSETQ. V gene TRBV5-1 combines with J gene TRBJ1-1, with TRBD1 matching over 10 bases. The clonotype comes from a man between 50 and 59 years old with acute or convalescent COVID-19. Sequenced input: peripheral blood. The CDR3 nucleotides read TGCGCCAGCAGCCCAGGACAGGGGGTTAACACTGAAGCTTTCTTT. Translated: CASSPGQGVNTEAFF.